Described below is a single T cell receptor (beta chain) sequence and its context. The antigen remains undetermined. The data were taken from a study of T cell responses to AZD1222 COVID-19 vaccine. The table came from immunoSEQ multiplex PCR; TCRdb's copy has only in-frame clones and leaves some out. The data hold about 94,000 clones, with approximately 88% observed a single time. Findings and limits, study-wide: The span of vaccine-associated CD4 TCRs extended across spike, with dominance at 160-218 and 743-854. White British ancestry dominated among donors, who included more females, and clonal diversity was possibly underestimated.

Second-dose timings of about 4 or about 12 weeks were pooled. V gave up 3 bases and J gave up 4 bases; unmatched junction bases: 9. CDR1 LNHNV and CDR2 YYDKDF come from the germline V gene (reference sequence). CDR3 length: 17 residues. The sample was peripheral blood, taken 28 days after the second AZD1222 dose. The V call is TRBV15, the J call TRBJ2-3, with 11 bases lining up with TRBD2. This clonotype originated in an adult who received the AZD1222 COVID-19 vaccine. CDR3 loop: CATSSLLAGAAADTQYF. For the CDR3, the DNA is TGTGCCACCAGCAGCTTACTAGCGGGAGCGGCCGCAGATACGCAGTATTTT. Variable domain in full (rest from reference TRBV15 and TRBJ2-3): DAMVIQNPRYQVTQFGKPVTLSCSQTLNHNVMYWYQQKSSQAPKLLFHYYDKDFNNEADTPDNFQSRRPNTSFCFLDIRSPGLGDTAMYLCATSSLLAGAAADTQYFGPGTRLTVL.